Below are 5 T cell receptor beta chains sequenced from a single sample in a study of T cells expressing NK-cell markers. TCRdb reanalyzed the 5' RACE reads, giving one entry per CDR3 protein sequence and no DNA. The listing records a few hundred thousand distinct CDR3 sequences. Sequenced sample: blood T cells: a sorted CD56 or NKG2C T cell subset, CD4+ or CD8+ T cells, or bulk PBMC T cells (not recorded which). The receptor set was obtained from a man in his late teens or twenties in good health.

The chain employs TRBV20-1 and TRBJ1-2. The CDR3 runs to 12 residues. Germline CDR1 is DFQATT and CDR2 is SNEGSKA (reference sequence). CDR3 residues: CSVAIANYGYTF.

The chain recombines TRBV7-3 with TRBJ2-2. The CDR3 spans 14 residues. Germline-derived CDR1 and CDR2 are SGHTA and FQGTGA. The CDR3 region is CASSSMFGAGELFF.

Here the CDR3 reads CASSLKSRVNNEQFF. The J gene is TRBJ2-1, the V gene TRBV9; without DNA, the TCRdb call of TRBD2 cannot be checked. CDR3 size: 15 residues. Germline CDR1 SGDLS, CDR2 YYNGEE.

The chain combines TRBV20-1 with TRBJ1-5. The CDR3 totals 15 residues. CDR1 is DFQATT and CDR2 is SNEGSKA in the germline V gene (reference sequence). The CDR3 sequence: CSAKSWVGENQPQHF.

The genes are TRBV18 and TRBJ1-1. Germline CDR1 reads KGHSH; CDR2 reads LQKENI. This CDR3 is built from 12 residues. Here the CDR3 reads CASSPAGTEAFF.